What follows are 20 T cell receptor beta chains derived from one specimen sequenced in a study of vaccination effects on CD4 cells after COVID-19. Using immunoSEQ multiplex PCR, the repertoire was profiled, and TCRdb retains in-frame clones only, with some absent. The sample has 25,000 to 40,000 clones, over 60% seen once; the top ten hold about 8.4%. No antigen has been assigned to these receptors. Under the ViraFEST assay, PBMC were stimulated with viral peptide pools so that antigen-specific CD4+ T cells expanded. Sequencing was performed afterwards. Cells that had been cultured for less than 13 days were the source of isolated CD4+ T cells. Vaccine administered to participants consisted of two doses of either BNT162b2 or mRNA-1273. Here the sequenced sample was CD4+ T cells from PBMCs cultured with SARS-CoV-2 spike peptides, taken after COVID-19 vaccination. The receptors shown here come from a human donor who received a COVID-19 vaccine.

The chain employs TRBV2 and TRBJ1-5; D call uncertain. With 4 bases removed from V and 4 bases from J, the gap between germline ends came to 8 bases. The CDR3 length is 13 residues. Germline values: CDR1 SNHLY, CDR2 FYNNEI. This CDR3 reads CASSVEGNQPQHF. CDR3 coding DNA: TGTGCCAGCAGTGTGGAGGGTAATCAGCCCCAGCATTTT.

The chain carries TRBV7-7 and TRBJ2-1; the D is unclear. There are 13 residues in the CDR3. Deletions cut 5 bases from V and 4 bases from J, with 9 bases between. Germline loops: CDR1 SSHAT, CDR2 FNYEAQ (reference sequence). The CDR3 loop reads CASSPGPYNEQFF. CDR3 in DNA: TGTGCCAGCAGCCCCGGACCTTACAATGAGCAGTTCTTC.

The CDR3 sequence: CASSLFLSSGLSGNEQFF. For the CDR3, the DNA is TGTGCCAGCAGCTTATTTCTTTCGAGCGGGCTCTCCGGCAATGAGCAGTTCTTC. The chain couples TRBV7-6 to TRBJ2-1; weak D call: TRBD2 (6 bases). Germline loops: CDR1 SGHVS, CDR2 FNYEAQ. The CDR3 sequence is 18 residues long. Trimming removed 2 bases at V and 6 bases at J, with 23 bases between.

This clone has ten or more counts. The chain links TRBV6-6 to TRBJ1-4; weak D call: TRBD1 (5 bases). CDR3 length equals 14 residues. Germline V gene sequence: CDR1 MNHNY, CDR2 SVGAGI (reference sequence). V was pared by 5 bases and J by 4 bases, with 11 bases between. The CDR3 DNA follows: TGTGCCAGCAGTGACAGAGATAATAATGAAAAACTGTTTTTT. It specifies CASSDRDNNEKLFF.

This clone was recorded a few times. The chain's CDR3 is CAISDRQNTEAFF. In DNA form, the CDR3 reads TGTGCCATCAGTGACAGGCAAAACACTGAAGCTTTCTTT. This chain connects TRBV10-3 to TRBJ1-1; D remains unclear. V was pared by 3 bases and J by 2 bases, with 7 bases between. This CDR3 spans 13 amino acids. Germline lookup yields CDR1 ENHRY and CDR2 SYGVKD.

The rearrangement uses TRBV6-4 and TRBJ2-7, with 13 bases identical to TRBD2. Unmatched junction bases numbered 4, after V lost 2 bases and J lost 3 bases. Germline loops: CDR1 MRHNA, CDR2 SNTAGT. CDR3 size: 16 residues. Written as DNA, the CDR3 is TGTGCCAGCAGTGACCCCCGGACTAGCGGGAGCTACGAGCAGTACTTC. It yields the protein CASSDPRTSGSYEQYF.

V gene TRBV6-5 combines with J gene TRBJ2-5, with 7 bases identical to TRBD1. CDR3 length: 12 amino acids. CDR1 is MNHEY and CDR2 is SVGAGI in the germline V gene. V shed 7 bases, J shed 1 base, and the junction held 0 bases outside the gene matches. CDR3 residues: CASTGGQETQYF. The DNA for the CDR3 is TGTGCCAGCACAGGGGGCCAAGAGACCCAGTACTTC.

V gene TRBV7-9 combines with J gene TRBJ1-2, with a weak D call TRBD1 (6 bases). The V gene lost 5 bases and the J gene lost 4 bases, with 11 bases spanning the gap. The CDR3 runs 13 residues. From germline, CDR1 is SEHNR and CDR2 FQNEAQ (reference sequence). CDR3 in DNA: TGTGCCAGCAGCCCAGGGGTTTTCTATGGCTACACCTTC. This codes for CASSPGVFYGYTF.

The V gene is TRBV24-1, the J gene TRBJ1-5; D is ambiguous. Germline loops: CDR1 KGHDR, CDR2 SFDVKD. The CDR3 runs to 12 residues. The V end was cut by 7 bases, the J end by 3 bases, with 6 bases between. The CDR3: CATSPANQPQHF. The CDR3 bases are TGTGCCACCAGCCCGGCCAATCAGCCCCAGCATTTT.

The V and J genes are TRBV6-5 and TRBJ2-5, with D perhaps matching TRBD2 (6 bases). CDR1 and CDR2 (germline): MNHEY, SVGAGI. V lost 1 base and J 3 bases, leaving 9 bases between the germline ends. The CDR3 consists of 14 residues. The CDR3 sequence: CASSYYGGEETQYF. DNA for the CDR3: TGTGCCAGCAGTTACTACGGGGGAGAAGAGACCCAGTACTTC.

The rearrangement links TRBV6-5 to TRBJ2-3; D is ambiguous. The germline V gene has CDR1 MNHEY and CDR2 SVGAGI. V lost 6 bases and J 0 bases, leaving 13 bases between the germline ends. The CDR3 extends over 15 amino acids. The CDR3 protein is CASSAPVASTDTQYF. The CDR3 DNA sequence: TGTGCCAGCAGCGCCCCCGTGGCTAGCACAGATACGCAGTATTTT.

This clone has only one observation. J is TRBJ2-3 and V is TRBV18; no reliable D call. Germline V gene sequence: CDR1 KGHSH, CDR2 LQKENI. CDR3 length: 15 residues. V gave up 6 bases and J gave up 1 base, with 14 bases separating them. The CDR3 nucleotides read TGTGCCAGCTCCCCCAAGATAGATGGCACAGATACGCAGTATTTT. Translated, it gives CASSPKIDGTDTQYF.

The CDR3 nucleotides read TGTGCCAGCAGCGGGGTGGTGGAGACCCAGTACTTC. Amino acid sequence: CASSGVVETQYF. V and J are TRBV14 and TRBJ2-5, with D hard to call. Trimming took 5 bases from V and 5 from J, leaving 9 bases between them. Germline assignment: CDR1 SGHDN and CDR2 FVKESK. There are 12 residues in the CDR3.

This sequence joins TRBV20-1 and TRBJ2-1; 9 bases line up with TRBD2. The V segment lost 3 bases and the J segment 6 bases; nucleotides outside the gene matches: 6. This CDR3 is 14 amino acids long. Germline V gives CDR1 DFQATT, CDR2 SNEGSKA (reference sequence). In DNA form, the CDR3 reads TGCAGTGCTAGTGTGACTAGCGGTCTCAATGAGCAGTTCTTC. It specifies CSASVTSGLNEQFF.

This clone was seen only a few times. This chain links TRBV18 with TRBJ2-3; 14 bases align to TRBD2. J was trimmed by 3 bases and V by 5 bases; bases with no gene match: 7. CDR1 is KGHSH, CDR2 LQKENI, per germline. This CDR3 contains 17 residues. CDR3: CASSSGTSGSGTDTQYF. CDR3 coding DNA: TGTGCCAGCTCATCCGGGACTAGCGGGAGCGGGACAGATACGCAGTATTTT. The full variable domain, completed using reference TRBV18 and TRBJ2-3, is NAGVMQNPRHLVRRRGQEARLRCSPMKGHSHVYWYRQLPEEGLKFMVYLQKENIIDESGMPKERFSAEFPKEGPSILRIQQVVRGDSAAYFCASSSGTSGSGTDTQYFGPGTRLTVL.

The chain uses TRBV6-5 and TRBJ2-5, with no clear D. From germline, CDR1 is MNHEY and CDR2 SVGAGI. Trimming took off 7 bases at V and 2 bases at J, with 14 bases between the two ends. The CDR3 has 14 amino acids. The CDR3, as DNA: TGTGCCAGCACCGCTAGGGTGCGGCAAGAGACCCAGTACTTC. It translates to CASTARVRQETQYF.

The chain carries TRBV18 and TRBJ2-7; TRBD2 matches 9 bases. CDR1 and CDR2 from the germline V gene are KGHSH and LQKENI. The V gene end was trimmed by 1 base and the J gene end by 2 bases; junction bases not matched to a gene: 3. This CDR3 has 15 amino acids. CDR3 sequence reads: CASSPRGLAAYEQYF. Written as DNA, the CDR3 is TGTGCCAGCTCACCACGGGGACTAGCAGCCTACGAGCAGTACTTC.

The chain employs TRBV2 and TRBJ2-7, with TRBD2 as a possible D gene (5 bases). The ends were cut back, 5 bases at V and 5 bases at J, with 7 bases in the middle. The CDR3 spans 11 residues. Germline V CDR1 and CDR2: SNHLY, FYNNEI. The CDR3 DNA reads as TGTGCCAGCAGTCGGCGGGACGAGCAGTACTTC. As protein: CASSRRDEQYF.

This clone has just one count. This sequence joins TRBV21-1 and TRBJ2-7; the table names TRBD2, a call not compared with the DNA. TRBV21-1 is designated a pseudogene. This CDR3 contains 14 residues. This chain's CDR3 is CASSKGLAAYEQYF. The CDR3 DNA reads as TGTGCCAGCAGCAAGGGACTAGCGGCCTACGAGCAGTACTTC.

J is TRBJ2-7 and V is TRBV25-1; D unclear. The CDR3 runs to 12 residues. V was clipped by 4 bases and J by 9 bases, with 13 bases between them. Germline CDR1 MGHDK, CDR2 SYGVNS. CDR3 in amino acids: CASSATWPVQYF. In DNA form, the CDR3 reads TGTGCCAGCAGTGCGACTTGGCCGGTGCAGTACTTC.